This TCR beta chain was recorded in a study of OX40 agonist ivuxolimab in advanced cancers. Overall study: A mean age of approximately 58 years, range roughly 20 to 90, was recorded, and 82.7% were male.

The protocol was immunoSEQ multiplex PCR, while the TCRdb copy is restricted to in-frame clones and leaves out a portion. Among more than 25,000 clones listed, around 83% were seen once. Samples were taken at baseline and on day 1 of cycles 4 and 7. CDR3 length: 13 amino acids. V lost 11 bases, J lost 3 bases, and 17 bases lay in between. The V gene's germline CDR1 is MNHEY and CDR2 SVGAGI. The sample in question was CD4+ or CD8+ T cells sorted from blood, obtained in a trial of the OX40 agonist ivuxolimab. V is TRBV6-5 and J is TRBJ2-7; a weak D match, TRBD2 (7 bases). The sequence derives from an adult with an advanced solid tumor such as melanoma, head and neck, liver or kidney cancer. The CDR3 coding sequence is TGTGCCGCCCGGGGGCGGGGGAGCTACGAGCAGTACTTC. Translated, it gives CAARGRGSYEQYF.